The 30 T cell receptor beta chains in this list originate from one sample, sequenced in a study of blood T cell repertoires in COVID-19. Assay: immunoSEQ multiplex PCR; the TCRdb copy retains only in-frame clones and omits some. This table holds around 220,000 clones, 75% to 90% found once. Sequenced: peripheral blood. The receptors were gathered from a woman older than 75 with COVID-19, enrolled during active disease.

The rearrangement joins TRBV19 to TRBJ2-3; 9 positions agree with TRBD2. Trimming cost V 10 bases and J 3 bases; bases outside gene matches: 8. The CDR3 length is 14 residues. CDR1 is LNHDA and CDR2 is SQIVND in the germline V gene (reference sequence). The CDR3 bases are TGTGCCACCCGAAAGGGACTAGCAACAGATACGCAGTATTTT. Residues: CATRKGLATDTQYF.

V gene TRBV7-8 combines with J gene TRBJ1-1, with a possible D match to TRBD1 (6 bases). This CDR3 has 13 residues. The germline V gene encodes CDR1 SGHVS and CDR2 FQNEAQ. Trimming took 9 bases from V and 0 from J, leaving 11 bases between them. Written as DNA, the CDR3 is TGTGCCAGTAGACAGGACCTGAACACTGAAGCTTTCTTT. It yields the protein CASRQDLNTEAFF. The whole variable domain, remainder taken from reference TRBV7-8 and TRBJ1-1, is GAGVSQSPRYKVAKRGQDVALRCDPISGHVSLFWYQQALGQGPEFLTYFQNEAQLDKSGLPSDRFFAERPEGSVSTLKIQRTQQEDSAVYLCASRQDLNTEAFFGQGTRLTVV.

The chain couples TRBV7-6 to TRBJ2-7, with TRBD1 identical over 9 bases. CDR1 is SGHVS and CDR2 is FNYEAQ in the germline V gene. This CDR3 region has 16 residues. The V and J ends lost 5 bases and 4 bases, in that order; junction bases with no gene match: 12. The CDR3 DNA reads as TGTGCCAGCAGCCTCAGTCTACCGGGACAGGGTTACGAGCAGTACTTC. Encoded protein: CASSLSLPGQGYEQYF. The variable domain in full, completed from reference TRBV7-6 and TRBJ2-7, reads GAGVSQSPRYKVTKRGQDVALRCDPISGHVSLYWYRQALGQGPEFLTYFNYEAQQDKSGLPNDRFSAERPEGSISTLTIQRTEQRDSAMYRCASSLSLPGQGYEQYFGPGTRLTVT.

V and J are TRBV9 and TRBJ2-3; 11 nucleotides line up with TRBD2. The CDR3 covers 14 residues. The germline V gene has CDR1 SGDLS and CDR2 YYNGEE. The J segment lost 6 bases and the V segment lost 4 bases, leaving 4 bases of the junction unmatched. The CDR3 DNA sequence: TGTGCCAGCAGCAAAGGGACTAGCGGTGATACGCAGTATTTT. Amino acid sequence: CASSKGTSGDTQYF.

The chain employs TRBV28 and TRBJ2-5; 11 nucleotides agree with TRBD2. The trim removed 6 bases at V and 5 bases at J, leaving 8 bases unmatched. Germline CDR1 reads MDHEN; CDR2 reads SYDVKM. The CDR3 has 15 residues. Here the CDR3 DNA reads TGTGCCAGCAGCTCCGGGACTAGCGGCGCGGAGACCCAGTACTTC. Translating it yields CASSSGTSGAETQYF. The complete variable domain, with remaining parts taken from reference TRBV28 and TRBJ2-5, reads DVKVTQSSRYLVKRTGEKVFLECVQDMDHENMFWYRQDPGLGLRLIYFSYDVKMKEKGDIPEGYSVSREKKERFSLILESASTNQTSMYLCASSSGTSGAETQYFGPGTRLLVL.

This chain links TRBV2 with TRBJ2-1, with D perhaps TRBD1 (6 bases). This CDR3 contains 12 residues. The V gene lost 6 bases and the J gene lost 7 bases, with 10 bases spanning the gap. Germline loops: CDR1 SNHLY, CDR2 FYNNEI. CDR3 bases: TGTGCCAGCAGAGTACAGGGAAATGAGCAGTTCTTC. As protein: CASRVQGNEQFF.

This clone is a singleton in its sample. V usage is TRBV7-3 and J usage is TRBJ1-1; possibly TRBD1 for D (5 bases). This CDR3 comprises 16 residues. The V end lost 1 base, the J end lost 1 base, and 13 bases lay between the germline ends. Germline assignment: CDR1 SGHTA and CDR2 FQGTGA. The CDR3: CASSLNARQPNTEAFF. CDR3 nucleotide sequence: TGTGCCAGCAGCTTAAACGCCCGACAGCCGAACACTGAAGCTTTCTTT.

In regard to this clone: A read error may produce the germline difference seen at one junction end. The genes are TRBV7-7 and TRBJ2-5; D uncertain. The CDR3 has 13 amino acids. Germline V CDR1 and CDR2: SSHAT, FNYEAQ (reference sequence). CDR3 in amino acids: CASSPSPHQTQYF. The CDR3, as DNA: TGTGCTAGCAGCCCTTCCCCACACCAGACCCAGTACTTC. The full variable domain, in which reference TRBV7-7 and TRBJ2-5 provide the parts outside the CDR3, is GAGVSQSPRYKVTKRGQDVTLRCDPISSHATLYWYQQALGQGPEFLTYFNYEAQPDKSGLPSDRFSAERPEGSISTLTIQRTEQRDSAMYRCASSPSPHQTQYFGPGTRLLVL.

V is TRBV3-1 (or the pseudogene TRBV3-2) and J is TRBJ2-4; tentative D call: TRBD1 (6 bases). The CDR3 is 16 amino acids. Germline-derived CDR1 and CDR2 are LGHDT and YNNKEL (reference sequence). The V and J ends lost 3 bases and 0 bases respectively, with 12 bases between them. CDR3 protein: CASSQDLTGAKNIQYF. The CDR3 DNA reads TGTGCCAGCAGCCAGGACCTGACAGGAGCCAAAAACATTCAGTACTTC.

This clone was counted only a few times. The chain employs TRBV19 and TRBJ1-5, with D perhaps matching TRBD1 (6 bases). V dropped 7 bases and J dropped 13 bases, with 20 bases sitting between them. There are 13 residues in the CDR3. Germline loops: CDR1 LNHDA, CDR2 SQIVND (reference sequence). The CDR3 DNA is TGTGCCAGTAACCCAAATGGGTGGGACACTCAGCATTTT. Translating gives CASNPNGWDTQHF.

This clone was counted only a few times. The genes are TRBV18 and TRBJ1-2; 9 bases align to TRBD1. The V gene's germline CDR1 is KGHSH and CDR2 LQKENI. The ends lost 0 bases at V and 5 bases at J; junction bases unmatched: 10. CDR3 length equals 17 residues. The CDR3 sequence: CASSPPKGQGIRYGYTF. CDR3 nucleotides: TGTGCCAGCTCACCACCGAAGGGACAGGGAATCCGGTATGGCTACACCTTC.

The chain links TRBV29-1 to TRBJ1-2; D remains ambiguous. Germline lookup yields CDR1 SQVTM and CDR2 ANQGSEA. This CDR3 region has 13 residues. The V gene lost 5 bases and the J gene lost 1 base, with 11 bases spanning the gap. Written as DNA, the CDR3 is TGCAGCGTTCGGAGTGGCGTTAACTATGGCTACACCTTC. Protein: CSVRSGVNYGYTF. Complete variable domain (other parts from reference TRBV29-1 and TRBJ1-2): SAVISQKPSRDICQRGTSLTIQCQVDSQVTMMFWYRQQPGQSLTLIATANQGSEATYESGFVIDKFPISRPNLTFSTLTVSNMSPEDSSIYLCSVRSGVNYGYTFGSGTRLTVV.

This chain uses TRBV25-1 with TRBJ2-1; D unclear. The germline gives CDR1 MGHDK, CDR2 SYGVNS. The CDR3 is made up of 12 amino acids. Trimming took 1 base from V and 10 from J, leaving 8 bases between them. In DNA, the CDR3 is TGTGCCAGCAGTGAATTGTGGCACGAGCAGTTCTTC. Amino acids: CASSELWHEQFF.

In its sample, this clone was seen a few times. The sample holds other DNA sequences that translate to the same CDR3. The chain is built from TRBV2 and TRBJ1-5; perhaps TRBD1 as D (5 bases). V lost 6 bases and J 0 bases, leaving 9 bases between the germline ends. CDR3 length: 14 amino acids. Germline CDR1 reads SNHLY; CDR2 reads FYNNEI. Here the CDR3 reads CASSGDSSNQPQHF. The CDR3 nucleotides read TGTGCCAGCAGCGGAGACAGTAGCAATCAGCCCCAGCATTTT.

The gene calls are TRBV2 and TRBJ2-3; 8 bases agree with TRBD2. The CDR3 spans 17 residues. V lost 5 bases, J lost 1 base, and 11 bases stayed unmatched. Germline V gene sequence: CDR1 SNHLY, CDR2 FYNNEI. This CDR3 is CASSPGTSGLGTDTQYF. The DNA for the CDR3 is TGTGCCAGCAGTCCCGGGACTAGTGGACTGGGCACAGATACGCAGTATTTT. The variable domain in full, with the rest retrieved from reference TRBV2 and TRBJ2-3, is EPEVTQTPSHQVTQMGQEVILRCVPISNHLYFYWYRQILGQKVEFLVSFYNNEISEKSEIFDDQFSVERPDGSNFTLKIRSTKLEDSAMYFCASSPGTSGLGTDTQYFGPGTRLTVL.

The chain joins TRBV28 to TRBJ2-1; 8 bases are shared with TRBD2. Looked up from germline, CDR1 is MDHEN and CDR2 is SYDVKM. V dropped 5 bases and J dropped 2; count of bases not matched to a gene: 8. CDR3 size: 16 residues. The CDR3 here is CASSPSGLVAYNEQFF. CDR3 nucleotide sequence: TGTGCCAGCAGTCCGTCGGGACTAGTGGCCTACAATGAGCAGTTCTTC.

The genes are TRBV19 and TRBJ2-7, with a tentative D call TRBD2 (6 bases). Trimming cost V 5 bases and J 1 base, with 6 bases left between them. This CDR3 spans 12 amino acids. CDR1 LNHDA and CDR2 SQIVND come from the germline V gene (reference sequence). DNA for the CDR3: TGTGCCAGTAGTGGGGGGTCCTACGAGCAGTACTTC. Translation gives CASSGGSYEQYF.

The chain couples TRBV7-6 to TRBJ1-4; D call uncertain. Germline loops: CDR1 SGHVS, CDR2 FNYEAQ. V lost 1 base, J lost 4 bases, and 13 bases lay in between. The CDR3 is made up of 16 amino acids. This CDR3 is CASSLVAPGDNEKLFF. The CDR3 region has the DNA TGTGCCAGCAGCTTAGTGGCGCCAGGTGATAATGAAAAACTGTTTTTT.

The chain employs TRBV5-6 and TRBJ2-7; TRBD1 might be the D (6 bases). Trimming stripped 1 base from V and 6 bases from J, with 14 bases between. CDR1 SGHDT and CDR2 YYEEEE come from the germline V gene. This CDR3 region has 14 residues. The CDR3 bases are TGTGCCAGCAGCTTGCTCGGACAGTCAGGCGAGCAGTACTTC. It yields the protein CASSLLGQSGEQYF.

The genes are TRBV3-1 (or the pseudogene TRBV3-2) and TRBJ2-7; a weak D match, TRBD2 (6 bases). This CDR3 comprises 13 residues. Per germline, CDR1 LGHDT and CDR2 YNNKEL (reference sequence). V lost 0 bases and J lost 7, with 10 bases in between. The DNA for the CDR3 is TGTGCCAGCAGCCAAGATAATGGAGGGGAGCAGTACTTC. It encodes CASSQDNGGEQYF.

The chain carries TRBV6-1 and TRBJ2-3; 7 nucleotides align to TRBD2. In germline, CDR1 is MNHNS, CDR2 SASEGT. The V segment lost 3 bases and the J segment 3 bases; nucleotides outside the gene matches: 3. This CDR3 spans 14 amino acids. DNA of the CDR3: TGTGCCAGCAGTGAGATGCGGGGGACAGATACGCAGTATTTT. Translated: CASSEMRGTDTQYF.

This clone was counted between two and nine times. This chain joins TRBV7-2 and TRBJ1-5; maybe TRBD1 (6 bases). Trimming left V 1 base short and J 7 bases short, with 14 bases between. The CDR3 totals 15 residues. CDR1 is SGHTA and CDR2 is FQGNSA in the germline V gene. CDR3 coding DNA: TGTGCCAGCAGCTTAGAAGCCAGGGGAGGGCAGCCCCAGCATTTT. Its protein is CASSLEARGGQPQHF.

This CDR3 is CASRPSGGSYEQYF. In DNA form, the CDR3 reads TGTGCCAGCAGGCCAAGCGGGGGATCCTACGAGCAGTACTTC. The chain uses TRBV7-9 and TRBJ2-7, with TRBD2 identical over 8 bases. In germline, CDR1 is SEHNR, CDR2 FQNEAQ (reference sequence). The length of the CDR3 is 14 residues. Trimming took 6 bases from V and 1 from J; bases not matched to a gene: 5.

This clone was detected once. The rearrangement links TRBV27 to TRBJ2-7; D perhaps matches TRBD2 (7 bases). CDR3 length: 15 residues. Germline CDR1 reads MNHEY; CDR2 reads SMNVEV (reference sequence). Trimming cost V 3 bases and J 2 bases, with 14 bases left between them. The CDR3 protein is CASSFLGGATYEQYF. The CDR3 DNA is TGTGCCAGCAGTTTCTTGGGGGGGGCTACCTACGAGCAGTACTTC.

The table lists this clone with a count of one. The CDR3 here is CSVEPYTSGGYNEQFF. In DNA, the CDR3 is TGCAGCGTTGAACCTTATACTAGCGGAGGGTACAATGAGCAGTTCTTC. The rearrangement links TRBV29-1 to TRBJ2-1, with 8 bases fitting TRBD2. This CDR3 has 16 residues. Losses at the gene ends were 2 bases for V and 4 bases for J; bases not matched to a gene: 10. In germline, CDR1 is SQVTM, CDR2 ANQGSEA.

V is TRBV2 and J is TRBJ2-1, with D unresolved. The V gene's germline CDR1 is SNHLY and CDR2 FYNNEI. The CDR3 consists of 11 residues. Trimming removed 2 bases from V and 8 bases from J, with 4 bases in between. CDR3 loop: CASSEYDEQFF. CDR3 bases: TGTGCCAGCAGTGAATATGATGAGCAGTTCTTC.

The rearrangement uses TRBV5-1 and TRBJ1-1; TRBD1 matches at 7 bases. With V trimmed by 4 bases and J by 8 bases, 5 bases remained unmatched. Looked up from germline, CDR1 is SGHRS and CDR2 is YFSETQ. CDR3 length equals 12 residues. DNA of the CDR3: TGCGCCAGCAGCCTGACGGACAGGGAAGCTTTCTTT. Protein product: CASSLTDREAFF.

This chain uses TRBV5-1 with TRBJ1-2, with 7 bases aligning to TRBD1. Germline loops: CDR1 SGHRS, CDR2 YFSETQ. The V segment lost 5 bases and the J segment 4 bases; nucleotides outside the gene matches: 8. This CDR3 comprises 14 residues. The CDR3: CASRRGQELYGYTF. The CDR3 DNA is TGCGCCAGCAGACGAGGACAGGAGCTCTATGGCTACACCTTC.

The J gene is TRBJ1-6, the V gene TRBV14, with 9 nucleotides matching TRBD1. CDR3 size: 15 residues. The V gene's germline CDR1 is SGHDN and CDR2 FVKESK. The V segment lost 3 bases and the J segment 4 bases; nucleotides outside the gene matches: 1. CDR3 bases: TGTGCCAGCAGCCAGACAGGGGGGTATAATTCACCCCTCCACTTT. Its translation: CASSQTGGYNSPLHF.

The V gene is TRBV15, the J gene TRBJ2-5; TRBD2 is a possible D gene (6 bases). The V end was cut by 3 bases, the J end by 3 bases, with 11 bases between. Germline V CDR1 and CDR2: LNHNV, YYDKDF (reference sequence). There are 14 residues in the CDR3. This CDR3 is CATSRRDSKETQYF. The CDR3 coding sequence is TGTGCCACCAGCAGGCGGGACTCTAAAGAGACCCAGTACTTC. Full variable domain (remainder filled in from reference TRBV15 and TRBJ2-5): DAMVIQNPRYQVTQFGKPVTLSCSQTLNHNVMYWYQQKSSQAPKLLFHYYDKDFNNEADTPDNFQSRRPNTSFCFLDIRSPGLGDTAMYLCATSRRDSKETQYFGPGTRLLVL.